This record covers a single T cell receptor (beta chain). The antigen remains unidentified. TCRdb's copy holds only in-frame clones and misses some; the assay was immunoSEQ multiplex PCR. There are roughly 37,000 clones in the sample; 74% occur only once, and about 18% lies in the top ten. The germline V gene has CDR1 LNHDA and CDR2 SQIVND (reference sequence). Trimming took off 1 base at V and 5 bases at J, with 11 bases between the two ends. The CDR3 is made up of 14 amino acids. These data belong to a study of OX40 agonist ivuxolimab in advanced cancers. The wider study: The dose-escalation group included hepatocellular carcinoma, melanoma, renal cell carcinoma and head and neck cancer.

At cycle 4 day 1, cycle 7 day 1, and baseline, blood was sampled. The study, taken as a whole, reports: In CD8+ T cells, expanded clones were on average more numerous than in CD4+. With doses of 0.1 to 3.0 mg/kg, CD4+ and CD8+ blood T cells had undergone clonal expansion by week 6.

This clonotype originated in an adult with an advanced solid tumor such as melanoma, head and neck, liver or kidney cancer. The rearrangement uses TRBV19 and TRBJ1-1; D uncertain. The source was CD4+ or CD8+ T cells sorted from blood, collected in a trial of the OX40 agonist ivuxolimab. The CDR3 spells CASSIVGRITEAFF. The CDR3 nucleotides are TGTGCCAGTAGTATAGTGGGCCGGATTACTGAAGCTTTCTTT.